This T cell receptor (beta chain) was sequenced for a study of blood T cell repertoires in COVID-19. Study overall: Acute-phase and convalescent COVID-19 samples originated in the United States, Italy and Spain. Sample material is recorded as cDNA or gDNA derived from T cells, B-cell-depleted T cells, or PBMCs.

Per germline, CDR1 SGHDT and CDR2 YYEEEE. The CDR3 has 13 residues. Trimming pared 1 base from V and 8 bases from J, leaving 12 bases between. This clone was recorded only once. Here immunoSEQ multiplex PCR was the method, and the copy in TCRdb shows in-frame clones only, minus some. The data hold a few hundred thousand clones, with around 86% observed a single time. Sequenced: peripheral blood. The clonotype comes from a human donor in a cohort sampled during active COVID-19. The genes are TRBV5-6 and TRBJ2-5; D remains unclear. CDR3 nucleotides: TGTGCCAGCAGCTTGAAACCCAGAGGAACCCAGTACTTC. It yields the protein CASSLKPRGTQYF.